The rows below give T cell receptor beta chains drawn from one sample of a study of T-cell memory formation after mild COVID-19. Via MiXCR, TCRdb re-called the 5' RACE reads, giving one row per CDR3 protein. The table shows 300,000 to 400,000 distinct CDR3 sequences, with 25% to 30% occurring only once. The sample comprised PBMCs or a T cell subset sorted from them (not recorded which). These receptor sequences come from an adult woman who had mild COVID-19 (a few samples of this study predate the infection). Cell type and time point are not known. Both conserved end residues are part of each CDR3.

>TRBV12-3/TRBV12-4|TRBJ2-5
CASWGGETQYF
>TRBV19|TRBJ1-5
CASSISRGDQPQHF
>TRBV6-5|TRBJ2-5
CASRTGAVFEETQYF
>TRBV20-1|TRBJ1-1
CSGEKRGITEAFF
>TRBV29-1|TRBJ2-3
CSVAGDADTQYF
>TRBV6-1|TRBJ2-7
CASSEAGAHEQYF
>TRBV3-1|TRBJ2-5
CASSHTAFQETQYF
>TRBV20-1|TRBJ2-3
CSARKGQLTDTQYF
>TRBV29-1|TRBJ2-5
CSAGRLGETQYF
>TRBV24-1|TRBJ2-5
CATSEDWGTQYF
>TRBV2|TRBJ2-1
CASIDPGRGRNNEQFF
>TRBV3-1|TRBJ2-2
CASSTGTGPGELFF
>TRBV5-1|TRBJ2-7
CASSLAGDAYEQYF
>TRBV7-8|NA
CASSPGTGTPELFF
>TRBV7-3|TRBJ2-3
CASSLSQGGDTQYF
>TRBV25-1|TRBJ2-2
CASSAGPDVWSGELFF
>TRBV4-2|TRBJ2-2
CASSPFGAGGPGELFF
>TRBV9|TRBJ2-3
CASSGVLGASTDTQYF
>TRBV24-1|TRBJ2-1
CATSDQSPGQGPRGEQFF
>TRBV12-3/TRBV12-4|TRBJ1-5
CASSGEGISNQPQHF
>TRBV27|TRBJ2-6
CASSLEGPGANVLTF
>TRBV2|TRBJ1-2
CASSEFIDGQDYGYTF
>TRBV5-1|TRBJ2-3
CASRTSGSDTQYF
>TRBV4-2|TRBJ1-6
CASSQTMNSPLHF
>TRBV13|TRBJ1-5
CASSLGSPFGNQPQHF
>TRBV11-2|TRBJ2-1
CASSLVGANNEQFF
>TRBV11-1|TRBJ2-7
CASTGTGNLYEQYF
>TRBV6-5|TRBJ2-5
CASSRPGQGQETQYF
>TRBV21-1|TRBJ2-1
CASSKPPALGLEQFF
>TRBV21-1|TRBJ2-1
CASSKGEGAGLPYNEQFF
>TRBV10-3|TRBJ2-3
CAISESGRIDTQYF
>TRBV24-1|TRBJ2-2
CATSDPYRGAGELFF
>TRBV7-2|TRBJ2-7
CASSLGTPGVYEQYF
>TRBV24-1|TRBJ2-3
CATSDGADTQYF
>TRBV24-1|TRBJ2-1
CATVSNNEQFF
>TRBV30|TRBJ2-1
CAWSEEAGTSGFYEQFF
>TRBV15|TRBJ2-7
CATSRDGVTSYEQYF
>TRBV12-3/TRBV12-4|TRBJ2-2
CASRRQGAPGELFF
>TRBV20-1|TRBJ2-2
CSALSGRADGELFF
>TRBV11-2|TRBJ2-7
CASSAQGQDSSYEQYF
>TRBV29-1|TRBJ1-1
CSVAAGLLNEAFF
>TRBV7-9|TRBJ2-7
CASSLSPSAEQYF
>TRBV9|TRBJ1-5
CASSSWAGQPQHF
>TRBV5-4|TRBJ2-1
CASSIGQGLGEQFF
>TRBV7-2|TRBJ2-1
CASNQRPGRGEQFF
>TRBV2|TRBJ2-4
CASSRLTGKNIQYF
>TRBV10-3|TRBJ2-1
CAISEASVYNEQFF
>TRBV20-1|TRBJ2-1
CSAKGVQGNEQFF
>TRBV6-5|TRBJ2-1
CANRVPDRGFNEQFF
>TRBV4-1|TRBJ1-2
CASSQVGVYGYTF
>TRBV6-5|TRBJ2-7
CASSYSPGGLSEKYF